This T cell receptor (beta chain) was retrieved from a study of T cell repertoires in cytomegalovirus infection. TCRdb ran MiXCR on the reads and lists one entry per CDR3 protein. The profile shows over 300,000 distinct CDR3 sequences, more than 9% of them singletons. This clonotype was seen a handful of times. CDR3 size: 15 residues. V lost 8 bases and J 0 bases, leaving 14 bases between the germline ends. Per the germline V gene, CDR1 is SGHTA and CDR2 is FQGTGA. This TCR was recovered from a human donor in good health (CMV status not recorded). Some clones in this sample may be carry-over from other donors' samples. This chain links TRBV7-3 with TRBJ2-4; the D gene is possibly TRBD2 (6 bases). The specimen sequenced was PBMCs. CDR3 nucleotides: TGTGCCAGCCATTGGCGGGGACTAGCCAAAAACATTCAGTACTTC. It codes for CASHWRGLAKNIQYF.